Presented here are 19 T cell receptor beta chains from one specimen sequenced in a study of blood T cell repertoires in COVID-19 (dated by TCRdb to 2019 to 2021). The library relied on the immunoSEQ multiplex PCR assay. The table comes from immuneACCESS by way of TCRdb, which keeps in-frame sequences with V and J called. Part of the clones is missing from these tables; in studies checked, under half for an unresolved V gene and the rest for unknown reasons. The sample data list some 380,000 clones, and approximately 88% of these were observed just once. The top ten constitute more than 2% of the sample. The sample taken for sequencing was PBMCs or T cells enriched from blood (not recorded which). Source of these receptors: a woman aged 40 to 50 with acute COVID-19.

J is TRBJ1-1 and V is TRBV15, with TRBD1 as a possible D gene (6 bases). From germline, CDR1 is LNHNV and CDR2 YYDKDF (reference sequence). Trimming shortened V by 3 bases and J by 3 bases, and 11 bases separated the two germline ends. The CDR3 runs to 14 residues. The CDR3 loop is CATSSDTGHTEAFF. The CDR3 DNA reads TGTGCCACCAGCAGCGACACAGGGCACACTGAAGCTTTCTTT.

V gene TRBV19 combines with J gene TRBJ2-3; D unresolved. This CDR3 region has 12 residues. The V end lost 0 bases, the J end lost 6 bases, and 4 bases lay between the germline ends. Germline V gives CDR1 LNHDA, CDR2 SQIVND (reference sequence). CDR3 sequence (DNA): TGTGCCAGTAGTATAGATCGGGATACGCAGTATTTT. As protein: CASSIDRDTQYF.

CDR3 nucleotide sequence: TGCGCCAGCAGCCCGGGACAGGGGGCCCCCCATGAGCAGTTCTTC. It yields the protein CASSPGQGAPHEQFF. The chain has TRBV5-1 and TRBJ2-1, with TRBD1 identical over 12 bases. V was pared by 4 bases and J by 8 bases, with 7 bases of the junction left unmatched. This CDR3 has 15 amino acids. Germline CDR1 is SGHRS and CDR2 is YFSETQ.

The chain recombines TRBV7-2 with TRBJ2-7, with TRBD2 matching 7 bases. The germline V gene has CDR1 SGHTA and CDR2 FQGNSA. V was pared by 5 bases and J by 2 bases, with 6 bases of the junction left unmatched. The CDR3 has 14 residues. CDR3 DNA: TGTGCCAGCAGCGAGCGGGACTACACCTACGAGCAGTACTTC. The encoded protein is CASSERDYTYEQYF.

This clone was seen only once. This chain uses TRBV2 with TRBJ1-1; D unresolved. In germline, CDR1 is SNHLY, CDR2 FYNNEI. This CDR3 comprises 16 residues. Trimming left V 1 base short and J 4 bases short, with 16 bases between. The CDR3 is CASSEGRSQPSTEAFF. The CDR3 DNA sequence: TGTGCCAGCAGTGAAGGACGGTCACAGCCCTCCACTGAAGCTTTCTTT. Full variable domain (missing parts from reference TRBV2 and TRBJ1-1): EPEVTQTPSHQVTQMGQEVILRCVPISNHLYFYWYRQILGQKVEFLVSFYNNEISEKSEIFDDQFSVERPDGSNFTLKIRSTKLEDSAMYFCASSEGRSQPSTEAFFGQGTRLTVV.

This chain connects TRBV21-1 to TRBJ1-1; TRBD1, as called in the table, went unchecked against the DNA. TRBV21-1 is termed a pseudogene. This CDR3 is 18 amino acids long. The CDR3 reads CASSKNKGQGIMNTEAFF. In DNA form, the CDR3 reads TGTGCCAGCAGCAAAAACAAGGGACAGGGTATAATGAACACTGAAGCTTTCTTT.

This clone has a handful of counts. This chain uses TRBV12-3 or TRBV12-4 with TRBJ2-2; 7 bases fit TRBD1. This CDR3 contains 13 residues. V lost 7 bases to trimming and J lost 4 bases; unmatched junction nucleotides: 3. The CDR3 nucleotides read TGTGCCAGCACGACAGGGAGCACCGGGGAGCTGTTTTTT. This sequence encodes CASTTGSTGELFF.

The V call is TRBV5-4, the J call TRBJ1-6; TRBD1 is a possible D gene (5 bases). Trimming cost V 7 bases and J 0 bases, with 17 bases left between them. The CDR3 is 17 amino acids. CDR1 and CDR2 from the germline V gene are SGHNT and YYREEE (reference sequence). The CDR3 DNA is TGTGCCAGCCGAAGGGGCGGGGGGAGCTCCTATAATTCACCCCTCCACTTT. It codes for CASRRGGGSSYNSPLHF.

This sequence joins TRBV11-2 and TRBJ1-5; possibly TRBD1 for D (5 bases). CDR1 is SGHAT and CDR2 is FQNNGV in the germline V gene. This CDR3 region has 15 residues. Trimming removed 3 bases from V and 5 bases from J, with 14 bases in between. CDR3 in amino acids: CASSLDGGIDQPQHF. As DNA, the CDR3 is TGTGCCAGCAGCTTGGATGGGGGGATCGATCAGCCCCAGCATTTT.

This clone was detected a few times. This CDR3 is also generated by other DNA sequences in the sample. This rearrangement joins TRBV24-1 to TRBJ1-2; 7 bases map to TRBD1. Germline CDR1 reads KGHDR; CDR2 reads SFDVKD. CDR3 length: 14 residues. V lost 4 bases to trimming and J lost 2 bases; unmatched junction nucleotides: 3. CDR3 in DNA: TGTGCCACCAGTGACCGGGGACAGAACTATGGCTACACCTTC. Protein product: CATSDRGQNYGYTF.

With regard to this clone: At one end the junction does not follow the germline gene, possibly because of a read error. The chain is built from TRBV4-1 and TRBJ2-7; weak D call: TRBD2 (6 bases). The germline V gene has CDR1 MGHRA and CDR2 YSYEKL. This CDR3 has 15 amino acids. The CDR3 spells CASSQAGTYSSEQYF. The CDR3 DNA is TGCGCCAGCAGCCAGGCCGGGACTTACTCCTCCGAGCAGTACTTC.

V is TRBV5-1 and J is TRBJ1-3; 9 positions agree with TRBD1. V shed 3 bases, J shed 8 bases, and the junction held 9 bases outside the gene matches. Germline CDR1 SGHRS, CDR2 YFSETQ. The CDR3 is 15 residues long. The CDR3 loop reads CASSSPDRGEDTIYF. The CDR3 region has the DNA TGCGCCAGCAGCTCTCCGGACAGGGGAGAGGACACCATATATTTT.

Remarks on this clone: The sample carries other DNA sequences with the same CDR3. The V call is TRBV7-9, the J call TRBJ1-6; D possibly corresponds to TRBD1 (5 bases). V was shortened by 0 bases and J by 9 bases, with 12 bases between the two germline ends. Germline CDR1 reads SEHNR; CDR2 reads FQNEAQ (reference sequence). There are 15 residues in the CDR3. CDR3 nucleotides: TGTGCCAGCAGCTTAGCGTTGGGGGAGGGTTCACCCCTCCACTTT. It translates to CASSLALGEGSPLHF.

The chain has TRBV3-1 (or the pseudogene TRBV3-2) and TRBJ2-1, with a possible D match to TRBD2 (5 bases). The germline V gene has CDR1 LGHDT and CDR2 YNNKEL (reference sequence). The CDR3 has 13 residues. Deletions cut 1 base from V and 7 bases from J, with 8 bases between. CDR3 nucleotides: TGTGCCAGCAGCCAAGCTTCGGGGAATGAGCAGTTCTTC. This sequence encodes CASSQASGNEQFF.

The rearrangement links TRBV5-4 to TRBJ2-5, with D maybe TRBD2 (5 bases). CDR3 length equals 13 residues. V was clipped by 2 bases and J by 3 bases, with 8 bases between them. CDR1 is SGHNT and CDR2 is YYREEE in the germline V gene (reference sequence). CDR3 DNA: TGTGCCAGCAGCTTTTCGGGAAAAGAGACCCAGTACTTC. As protein: CASSFSGKETQYF.

The chain links TRBV20-1 to TRBJ1-4, with 7 nucleotides matching TRBD1. With 3 bases clipped from V and 4 bases from J, the junction kept 5 bases outside the gene matches. There are 14 residues in the CDR3. Germline CDR1 is DFQATT and CDR2 is SNEGSKA (reference sequence). The CDR3 DNA sequence: TGCAGTGCTAGTTGGGGACAGATTAATGAAAAACTGTTTTTT. Translating it yields CSASWGQINEKLFF.

The chain carries TRBV19 and TRBJ1-1; tentatively, D is TRBD1 (6 bases). This CDR3 is 15 amino acids long. Germline V CDR1 and CDR2: LNHDA, SQIVND (reference sequence). The germline V and J ends were trimmed by 3 bases and 1 base, with 12 bases remaining between them. CDR3 nucleotides: TGTGCCAGTAGTATTTTGGGGGCGCCGAACACTGAAGCTTTCTTT. Amino acid sequence: CASSILGAPNTEAFF. The variable domain in full, completed from reference TRBV19 and TRBJ1-1, reads DGGITQSPKYLFRKEGQNVTLSCEQNLNHDAMYWYRQDPGQGLRLIYYSQIVNDFQKGDIAEGYSVSREKKESFPLTVTSAQKNPTAFYLCASSILGAPNTEAFFGQGTRLTVV.

The J gene is TRBJ1-2, the V gene TRBV7-9; 9 bases align to TRBD1. CDR3 length: 16 residues. V trimming: 1 base; J trimming: 7 bases; junction bases outside the gene matches: 10. CDR1 SEHNR and CDR2 FQNEAQ come from the germline V gene (reference sequence). CDR3 region: CASSLGTGALYGGYTF. In nucleotides, the CDR3 is TGTGCCAGCAGCTTAGGGACAGGGGCTTTATACGGTGGCTACACCTTC.

The rearrangement joins TRBV7-9 to TRBJ2-1, with 8 bases matching TRBD2. The CDR3 has 15 residues. The V and J ends lost 3 bases and 3 bases, in that order; junction bases with no gene match: 4. In germline, CDR1 is SEHNR, CDR2 FQNEAQ (reference sequence). Here the CDR3 DNA reads TGTGCCAGCAGCTTTAGCGGGGCCAACTACAATGAGCAGTTCTTC. This gives the protein CASSFSGANYNEQFF. The variable domain in full, completed from reference TRBV7-9 and TRBJ2-1, reads DTGVSQNPRHKITKRGQNVTFRCDPISEHNRLYWYRQTLGQGPEFLTYFQNEAQLEKSRLLSDRFSAERPKGSFSTLEIQRTEQGDSAMYLCASSFSGANYNEQFFGPGTRLTVL.